This TCR beta chain was sequenced for a study of control samples from healthy donors and cancer patients. Germline-derived CDR1 and CDR2 are SEHNR and FQNEAQ (reference sequence). The CDR3 loop spans 13 amino acids. The V and J ends lost 4 bases and 4 bases respectively, with 11 bases between them. Libraries were prepared by immunoSEQ multiplex PCR; TCRdb keeps only in-frame clonotypes and omits some of them. In the table there are 100,000 to 150,000 clones, approximately 90% of which are singletons. The chain links TRBV7-9 to TRBJ2-7; possibly TRBD1 for D (6 bases). The receptor comes from a man in his late teens or twenties in good health. Material: blood. The CDR3 coding sequence is TGTGCCAGCAGCTCACAGGGTCGGTACGAGCAGTACTTC. It codes for CASSSQGRYEQYF.